Below, 9 T cell receptor beta chains from the same sample are listed, as sequenced in a study of PD-1 blockade in mismatch repair-deficient tumors. The data were produced by immunoSEQ multiplex PCR, yet TCRdb's version contains in-frame clones alone and is incomplete. This repertoire shows just under 65,000 clones, around 89% found once; its top ten account for approximately 15%. The sequencing used peripheral blood, collected 52 weeks after starting pembrolizumab. The receptors here all came from an adult with mismatch repair-deficient cancer.

CDR3 coding DNA: TGTGCCAGCAGTGACTCGGCTAGCGGGACCTACGAGCAGTACTTC. Residues: CASSDSASGTYEQYF. The V and J genes are TRBV6-1 and TRBJ2-7, with 9 bases matching TRBD2. The CDR3 has 15 amino acids. V lost 3 bases, J lost 2 bases, and 5 bases stayed unmatched. The V gene's germline CDR1 is MNHNS and CDR2 SASEGT.

The V call is TRBV2, the J call TRBJ2-3, with D hard to call. Trimming took 4 bases from V and 5 from J, leaving 13 bases between them. CDR3 length equals 14 residues. Germline loops: CDR1 SNHLY, CDR2 FYNNEI. CDR3 sequence: CASSVGRLGDTQYF. The CDR3 nucleotides are TGTGCCAGCAGTGTTGGCAGACTGGGAGATACGCAGTATTTT.

V and J are TRBV14 and TRBJ1-3; D gene unclear. The CDR3 has 14 amino acids. The germline gives CDR1 SGHDN, CDR2 FVKESK. V lost 3 bases to trimming and J lost 1 base, with 7 bases between them. DNA of the CDR3: TGTGCCAGCAGCCAGTGGGGATCTGGAAACACCATATATTTT. Translation gives CASSQWGSGNTIYF.

This clone appeared a single time. The rearrangement joins TRBV6-5 to TRBJ2-7; weak D call: TRBD2 (6 bases). Trimming pared 2 bases from V and 4 bases from J, leaving 12 bases between. The CDR3 extends over 14 amino acids. Germline V CDR1 and CDR2: MNHEY, SVGAGI. CDR3 residues: CASSYGLAEYEQYF. The CDR3 nucleotides are TGTGCCAGCAGTTACGGGTTAGCGGAATACGAGCAGTACTTC.

J is TRBJ2-7 and V is TRBV11-2, with 7 bases aligning to TRBD2. Trimming at V came to 2 bases and at J to 5 bases, leaving 6 bases not matched to a gene. Germline CDR1 reads SGHAT; CDR2 reads FQNNGV. The CDR3 is 14 amino acids. The CDR3 bases are TGTGCCAGCAGCTTATGGACTAGAGGCGACGAGCAGTACTTC. It is translated as CASSLWTRGDEQYF.

The CDR3 DNA follows: TGTGCCAGCAGCTTAGCGCCGATAGAGCAGTACTTC. As protein: CASSLAPIEQYF. This rearrangement joins TRBV11-2 to TRBJ2-7, with no clear D. In germline, CDR1 is SGHAT, CDR2 FQNNGV. V lost 1 base to trimming and J lost 7 bases, with 8 bases between them. The CDR3 is 12 amino acids.

A word on this clone: Mismatch with germline at one junction end may stem from a read error. The chain carries TRBV30 and TRBJ2-7; 12 nucleotides agree with TRBD1. Germline assignment: CDR1 GTSNPN and CDR2 SVGIG (reference sequence). This CDR3 is 11 amino acids long. As DNA, the CDR3 is TGCGCCGGGACAGGGGGCCACGAGCAGTACTTC. Translated, it gives CAGTGGHEQYF.

The chain employs TRBV6-1 and TRBJ1-2; no firm D call. Germline V gene data show CDR1 as MNHNS and CDR2 as SASEGT. Trimming pared 5 bases from V and 5 bases from J, leaving 9 bases between. The CDR3 runs 12 residues. This CDR3 is CASSRQSYGYTF. CDR3 nucleotides: TGTGCCAGCAGTCGGCAGTCATATGGCTACACCTTC.

The chain carries TRBV5-1 and TRBJ2-5, with a weak D call TRBD2 (6 bases). Looked up from germline, CDR1 is SGHRS and CDR2 is YFSETQ. This CDR3 contains 16 residues. V gave up 2 bases and J gave up 4 bases, with 18 bases separating them. In DNA form, the CDR3 reads TGCGCCAGCAGCTTCAACATGGAGGGGACCTTAGAGACCCAGTACTTC. This sequence encodes CASSFNMEGTLETQYF.